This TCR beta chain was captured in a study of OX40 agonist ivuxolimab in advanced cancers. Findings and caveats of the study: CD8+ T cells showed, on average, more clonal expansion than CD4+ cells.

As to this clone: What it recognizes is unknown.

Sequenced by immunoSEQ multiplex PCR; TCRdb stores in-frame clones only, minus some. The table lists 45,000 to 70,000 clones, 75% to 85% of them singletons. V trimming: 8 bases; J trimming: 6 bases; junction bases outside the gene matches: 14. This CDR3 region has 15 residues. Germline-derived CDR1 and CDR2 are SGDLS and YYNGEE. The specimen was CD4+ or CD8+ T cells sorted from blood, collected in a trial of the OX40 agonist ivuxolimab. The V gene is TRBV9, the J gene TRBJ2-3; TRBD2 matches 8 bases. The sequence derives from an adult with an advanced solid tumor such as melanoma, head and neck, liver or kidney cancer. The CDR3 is CASKRGTSPRDTQYF. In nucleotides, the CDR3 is TGTGCCAGTAAAAGGGGGACTAGTCCAAGGGATACGCAGTATTTT.